This TCR beta chain was found in a study of shared clonotypes between healthy human individuals. The assay was immunoSEQ multiplex PCR, and TCRdb's table has in-frame clones only and misses some. The data hold approximately 1,500,000 clones, with approximately 97% observed a single time. Trimming took 0 bases from V and 13 from J, leaving 19 bases between them. CDR1 and CDR2 from the germline V gene are MNHEY and SMNVEV (reference sequence). The CDR3 extends over 15 amino acids. The V and J genes are TRBV27 and TRBJ2-1; tentative D call: TRBD2 (6 bases). Sequencing used naive CD4+ T cells sorted from blood. Noted subset: CD45RA+ positively selected. The TCR sequence derives from a man aged 25-40 years in good health. CDR3 amino acids: CASSLSGVGGREQFF. The CDR3 bases are TGTGCCAGCAGTTTATCAGGTGTTGGCGGGCGGGAACAGTTCTTC.